Listed below are T cell receptor beta chains from one sample, sequenced in a study of shared clonotypes between healthy human individuals. Profiling relied on immunoSEQ multiplex PCR, and the TCRdb table lists in-frame clones only, not all of them. The sample comprises millions of clones, approximately 95% of which are singletons, and 1.1% rests with the top ten. The sequenced material came from naive CD8+ T cells sorted from blood. The receptors here all came from a man aged 18 to 29 in good health. Each CDR3 is given with its conserved first and last residue. D genes are given only for firm matches. A row's size may be missing; if present it is once, few, many or a size class.

CDR3,DNA,size,D,J,V
CASGGRDYGYTF,TGTGCTAGTGGGGGCAGGGACTATGGCTACACCTTC,-,-,TRBJ1-2,TRBV12-5
CASSDPRDLVTDTQYF,TGTGCCAGCAGTGATCCACGGGACCTAGTCACAGATACGCAGTATTTT,-,-,TRBJ2-3,TRBV2
CASSYSESYEQYF,TGTGCCAGCAGTTACTCTGAGTCGTACGAGCAGTACTTC,-,-,TRBJ2-7,TRBV6-5
CASSQLKNTEAFF,TGCGCCAGCAGCCAACTTAAAAACACTGAAGCTTTCTTT,-,-,TRBJ1-1,TRBV4-3
CASGSGETNGYTF,TGCGCCAGCGGGTCCGGGGAAACAAATGGCTACACCTTC,-,-,TRBJ1-2,TRBV5-1
CASSSRDSSYEQYF,TGCGCCAGCAGCTCCCGGGACAGCTCCTACGAGCAGTACTTC,-,TRBD1,TRBJ2-7,TRBV5-1
CASSLSGGGPTDTQYF,TGTGCCAGCAGCTTATCAGGTGGAGGGCCCACAGATACGCAGTATTTT,-,-,TRBJ2-3,TRBV7-3
CASSVRDNYEQYF,TGTGCCAGCAGCGTCCGGGACAACTACGAGCAGTACTTC,-,-,TRBJ2-7,TRBV11-2
CASSQAGDYLTDTQYF,TGCGCCAGCAGCCAAGCGGGGGACTACCTCACAGATACGCAGTATTTT,-,TRBD2,TRBJ2-3,TRBV4-3
CASSLGAEAFF,TGTGCCAGCAGCTTAGGAGCTGAAGCTTTCTTT,few,-,TRBJ1-1,TRBV11-2
CASSLQSDYNEQFF,TGTGCCAGCAGCTTACAGTCAGATTACAATGAGCAGTTCTTC,-,-,TRBJ2-1,TRBV7-6
CASRGGQEDTIYF,TGTGCCAGCAGGGGGGGACAGGAGGACACCATATATTTT,-,TRBD1,TRBJ1-3,TRBV2
CASSDSQGSTGSEAFF,TGTGCCAGCAGTGACTCCCAGGGGAGTACGGGTTCTGAAGCTTTCTTT,-,-,TRBJ1-1,TRBV6-4
CASSVGGRVEVGDGYTF,TGTGCCAGCAGCGTAGGCGGCAGGGTGGAGGTCGGGGATGGCTACACCTTC,-,-,TRBJ1-2,TRBV9
CASSSGTPLFGYTF,TGTGCCAGCAGTTCCGGGACCCCTTTGTTCGGCTACACCTTC,-,-,TRBJ1-2,TRBV2
CSASLVDEQFF,TGCAGTGCTAGCCTGGTGGATGAGCAGTTCTTC,-,-,TRBJ2-1,TRBV20-1
CASSVVPGDGGYTF,TGTGCCAGCAGCGTAGTTCCAGGGGATGGTGGCTACACCTTC,-,-,TRBJ1-2,TRBV9
CAISDVGSTVGEQYF,TGTGCCATCAGTGACGTCGGGTCCACGGTGGGGGAGCAGTACTTC,-,-,TRBJ2-7,TRBV10-3
CASSLGPDTGELFF,TGCGCCAGCAGCTTGGGACCGGACACCGGGGAGCTGTTTTTT,-,-,TRBJ2-2,TRBV5-1
CASSFSREGTGNTIYF,TGTGCCAGCAGTTTCAGCAGGGAGGGGACTGGAAACACCATATATTTT,-,-,TRBJ1-3,TRBV28
CASSEVGTDTQYF,TGTGCCAGCAGTGAGGTCGGCACAGATACGCAGTATTTT,-,-,TRBJ2-3,TRBV25-1
CASSLGTSGGDEQFF,TGTGCCAGCAGCTTAGGGACTAGCGGGGGTGATGAGCAGTTCTTC,-,TRBD2,TRBJ2-1,TRBV11-2
CASSQETSGSSYEQYF,TGCGCCAGCAGCCAAGAGACTAGCGGGAGCTCCTACGAGCAGTACTTC,-,TRBD2,TRBJ2-7,TRBV4-3
CASSHPEGGNYGYTF,TGTGCCAGCAGTCATCCAGAGGGGGGGAACTATGGCTACACCTTC,-,-,TRBJ1-2,TRBV6-5
CASSLRDSLYGYTF,TGTGCCAGCAGCTTGCGGGACAGTCTTTATGGCTACACCTTC,-,TRBD1,TRBJ1-2,TRBV5-6
CATSRDHIAGTETQYF,TGTGCCACCAGCAGAGATCACATTGCAGGGACAGAGACCCAGTACTTC,-,-,TRBJ2-5,TRBV15
CASSALPEAYEQYF,TGCGCCAGCTCGGCTCTACCGGAGGCCTACGAGCAGTACTTC,-,-,TRBJ2-7,TRBV5-1
CASSHWATNYGYTF,TGTGCCAGCAGCCACTGGGCCACTAACTATGGCTACACCTTC,-,-,TRBJ1-2,TRBV5-4
CASSYEEGRGNTIYF,TGTGCCAGCAGTTACGAGGAGGGGAGAGGAAACACCATATATTTT,-,-,TRBJ1-3,TRBV6-5
CATSRDYGSTDTQYF,TGTGCCACCAGCAGAGATTATGGGTCCACAGATACGCAGTATTTT,-,-,TRBJ2-3,TRBV15
CASTLTAVTYGYTF,TGTGCCAGCACCTTGACGGCAGTTACTTATGGCTACACCTTC,-,-,TRBJ1-2,TRBV28
CASSDPSSYEQYF,TGTGCCAGCAGCGACCCGAGCTCCTACGAGCAGTACTTC,-,-,TRBJ2-7,TRBV2
CASSDGTGNTGELFF,TGCGCCAGCAGTGACGGGACAGGGAACACCGGGGAGCTGTTTTTT,-,TRBD1,TRBJ2-2,TRBV10-1
CASSLSPTVAYEQYF,TGTGCCAGCAGCTTAAGCCCAACAGTTGCCTACGAGCAGTACTTC,-,-,TRBJ2-7,TRBV7-9
CAWSVLGRGRNPLGGSYEQYF,TGTGCCTGGAGCGTTCTTGGGAGGGGACGGAATCCACTGGGAGGTTCCTACGAGCAGTACTTC,-,TRBD2,TRBJ2-7,TRBV30
CASRMGLAGADNEQFF,TGTGCCAGCAGAATGGGACTGGCGGGAGCCGACAATGAGCAGTTCTTC,once,TRBD2,TRBJ2-1,TRBV7-9
CASSYAWREVTDTQYF,TGTGCCAGCAGTTACGCCTGGCGGGAGGTCACAGATACGCAGTATTTT,-,TRBD2,TRBJ2-3,TRBV6-5
CSVEETGSYEQYF,TGCAGCGTTGAAGAAACAGGGTCCTACGAGCAGTACTTC,-,-,TRBJ2-7,TRBV29-1
CASSSPTGAPNEKLFF,TGTGCCAGCAGCTCACCAACAGGGGCGCCTAATGAAAAACTGTTTTTT,-,TRBD1,TRBJ1-4,TRBV7-9
CASAHLPGGIQETQYF,TGTGCCAGCGCCCATCTTCCGGGGGGAATTCAAGAGACCCAGTACTTC,-,TRBD2,TRBJ2-5,TRBV11-2
CASSETGLLGTEAFF,TGTGCCAGCAGTGAAACTGGCCTGCTAGGCACTGAAGCTTTCTTT,once,-,TRBJ1-1,TRBV6-1
CASSQEVDLPYEQYF,TGCGCCAGCAGCCAAGAAGTGGATCTCCCCTACGAGCAGTACTTC,-,-,TRBJ2-7,TRBV4-1
CASSESGGVRGEQFF,TGCGCCAGCAGTGAGTCGGGGGGGGTCCGAGGTGAGCAGTTCTTC,-,TRBD2,TRBJ2-1,TRBV10-2
CASGEESEAFF,TGTGCCAGCGGCGAGGAAAGTGAAGCTTTCTTT,-,-,TRBJ1-1,TRBV6-1
CASSQEGPGKDYNEQFF,TGCGCCAGCAGCCAAGAGGGGCCGGGAAAGGACTACAATGAGCAGTTCTTC,-,-,TRBJ2-1,TRBV4-1
CAWGQGGYGYTF,TGTGCCTGGGGACAGGGCGGCTATGGCTACACCTTC,-,TRBD1,TRBJ1-2,TRBV30
CASSLLLSREIGVNLKGEKLFF,TGTGCCAGCAGTTTACTCCTCAGTCGGGAAATCGGGGTAAACTTAAAGGGTGAAAAACTGTTTTTT,-,-,TRBJ1-4,TRBV13
CAIREWTSGTNNEQFF,TGTGCCATCAGAGAATGGACTAGCGGGACCAACAATGAGCAGTTCTTC,-,TRBD2,TRBJ2-1,TRBV10-3
CASSPGPDSNQPQHF,TGTGCCAGCAGCCCCGGACCTGATAGCAATCAGCCCCAGCATTTT,-,-,TRBJ1-5,TRBV9
CASSTAVAGEETQYF,TGTGCCAGTAGCACCGCGGTAGCGGGGGAAGAGACCCAGTACTTC,-,TRBD2,TRBJ2-5,TRBV19
CASRGGGGYTF,TGTGCCAGCCGAGGTGGTGGCGGCTACACCTTC,-,-,TRBJ1-2,TRBV5-4
CASSPGLVGNEQFF,TGTGCCAGCAGTCCGGGACTAGTTGGCAATGAGCAGTTCTTC,-,TRBD2,TRBJ2-1,TRBV27
CASSLHHGQPQHF,TGTGCCAGCAGTCTTCACCACGGGCAGCCCCAGCATTTT,once,-,TRBJ1-5,TRBV27
CASSFGTGSYEQYF,TGTGCCAGCAGCTTTGGGACAGGGTCCTACGAGCAGTACTTC,-,TRBD1,TRBJ2-7,TRBV5-6
CASSQVGAGSNQPQHF,TGCGCCAGCAGCCAAGTTGGGGCGGGTAGCAATCAGCCCCAGCATTTT,-,-,TRBJ1-5,TRBV4-1
CASSQDLGFPETQYF,TGCGCCAGCAGCCAAGATTTGGGCTTCCCAGAGACCCAGTACTTC,-,-,TRBJ2-5,TRBV4-3
CASRDTGTGVGEQYF,TGTGCTAGCAGAGACACCGGGACAGGGGTGGGCGAGCAGTACTTC,-,TRBD1,TRBJ2-7,TRBV11-2
CASSIRTSGRAGDTQYF,TGCGCCAGCAGCATCCGGACTAGCGGGAGGGCCGGAGATACGCAGTATTTT,-,TRBD2,TRBJ2-3,TRBV5-1